The rows below give T cell receptor beta chains drawn from one sample of a study of blood T cell repertoires in COVID-19. Profiling relied on immunoSEQ multiplex PCR, and the TCRdb table lists in-frame clones only, not all of them. This table has about 230,000 clones, roughly nine tenths appearing once. The sample taken for sequencing was PBMCs or T cells enriched from blood (not recorded which). The receptors were gathered from a man aged 30 to 39 who had recovered from COVID-19. Each CDR3 is given with its conserved first and last residue. A D gene is named only where the DNA matches it firmly. Only some rows state a clone size, as once, few, many or a class for expanded clones.

CASSTAGRRSYEQYF | TGTGCCAGTAGTACAGCCGGACGGAGGTCCTACGAGCAGTACTTC | TRBJ2-7 | . | TRBV19 | few
CASSLGRIGNTIYF | TGTGCCAGCAGTTTAGGGAGGATAGGAAACACCATATATTTT | TRBJ1-3 | . | TRBV27 | .
CSVGAIRGASYGYTF | TGCAGCGTTGGGGCTATAAGGGGCGCATCCTATGGCTACACCTTC | TRBJ1-2 | . | TRBV29-1 | few
CAISTGQSYEQYF | TGTGCCATCAGTACCGGACAGTCCTACGAGCAGTACTTC | TRBJ2-7 | . | TRBV10-3 | .
CASRGAAGAVRGEETQYF | TGTGCCAGCAGAGGGGCTGCAGGTGCAGTCAGGGGCGAAGAGACCCAGTACTTC | TRBJ2-5 | . | TRBV25-1 | .
CASSHGLQQFF | TGTGCCAGCAGCCACGGACTGCAGCAGTTCTTC | TRBJ2-1 | . | TRBV14 | .
CASSLRTSVGGSQETQYF | TGCGCCAGCAGCTTGCGGACTAGCGTCGGAGGTAGCCAAGAGACCCAGTACTTC | TRBJ2-5 | TRBD2 | TRBV5-1 | .
CATSRTGQGVGTEAFF | TGTGCCACCAGCAGAACGGGACAGGGTGTTGGAACTGAAGCTTTCTTT | TRBJ1-1 | TRBD1 | TRBV15 | .
CASSFIGQGEDF | TGTGCCAGCAGCTTCATCGGCCAGGGGGAGGACTTC | TRBJ2-7 | . | TRBV7-9 | .
CASSKDRGSDYGYTF | TGTGCCAGCAGCAAAGACAGGGGAAGTGACTATGGCTACACCTTC | TRBJ1-2 | TRBD1 | TRBV5-4 | once
CASSLEAVGPYEQYF | TGTGCCAGCAGCTTAGAGGCAGTGGGCCCCTACGAGCAGTACTTC | TRBJ2-7 | . | TRBV7-2 | once
CASSFGGGSTDTQYF | TGTGCCAGCAGTTTCGGGGGTGGGAGCACAGATACGCAGTATTTT | TRBJ2-3 | . | TRBV27 | .
CASRGPGTGELFF | TGTGCCAGCAGGGGGCCGGGCACCGGGGAGCTGTTTTTT | TRBJ2-2 | . | TRBV27 | .
CASSELGLAGDNEQFF | TGTGCCAGCAGTGAACTGGGACTAGCGGGAGACAATGAGCAGTTCTTC | TRBJ2-1 | TRBD2 | TRBV2 | .
CSVQDSGYTF | TGCAGCGTTCAAGACTCTGGCTACACCTTC | TRBJ1-2 | . | TRBV29-1 | .
CASSVDGSGGASDTQYF | TGTGCCAGCAGCGTAGATGGTAGCGGGGGGGCTTCAGATACGCAGTATTTT | TRBJ2-3 | TRBD2 | TRBV9 | .
CATSDPNSGQSNTEAFF | TGTGCCACCAGTGATCCAAACTCCGGACAGTCGAACACTGAAGCTTTCTTT | TRBJ1-1 | . | TRBV24-1 | .
CSASGVYEQYF | TGCAGTGCTAGCGGGGTCTACGAGCAGTACTTC | TRBJ2-7 | . | TRBV20-1 | .
CASSKGQEVCF | TGTGCCAGCAGCAAAGGCCAGGAGGTTTGTTTC | TRBJ2-7 | . | TRBV21-1 | .
CSVLDREGVGEKLFF | TGCAGCGTCCTGGACAGGGAGGGAGTGGGGGAAAAACTGTTTTTT | TRBJ1-4 | TRBD1 | TRBV29-1 | .
CASSMASQHNEQFF | TGTGCCAGTAGTATGGCTAGCCAACACAATGAGCAGTTCTTC | TRBJ2-1 | . | TRBV19 | .
CSVSAGYYNEQFF | TGCAGCGTTTCCGCGGGATATTACAATGAGCAGTTCTTC | TRBJ2-1 | . | TRBV29-1 | .
CASRAPGRSSYEQYF | TGTGCCAGTAGAGCCCCAGGGAGGAGCTCCTACGAGCAGTACTTC | TRBJ2-7 | . | TRBV19 | .
CSAFDTIEAFF | TGCAGCGCCTTCGACACCATTGAAGCTTTCTTT | TRBJ1-1 | . | TRBV29-1 | .
CASSPGLAGGGGDTQYF | TGTGCCAGCAGCCCGGGACTAGCGGGGGGTGGTGGAGATACGCAGTATTTT | TRBJ2-3 | TRBD2 | TRBV25-1 | .
CASSRRGAQETQYF | TGTGCCAGCAGCCGGCGGGGGGCCCAAGAGACCCAGTACTTC | TRBJ2-5 | TRBD2 | TRBV5-4 | .
CASNLAGAPYEQYF | TGCGCCAGCAACCTCGCAGGGGCCCCCTACGAGCAGTACTTC | TRBJ2-7 | . | TRBV5-1 | .
CASSPPEGSSYEQYF | TGTGCCAGCTCACCCCCGGAGGGTAGCTCCTACGAGCAGTACTTC | TRBJ2-7 | . | TRBV18 | .
CASSLAVLSSYEQYF | TGTGCCAGCTCCCTGGCGGTGCTAAGCTCCTACGAGCAGTACTTC | TRBJ2-7 | . | TRBV18 | .
CASSQGGGYNSPLHF | TGTGCCAGCAGTCAAGGAGGGGGCTATAATTCACCCCTCCACTTT | TRBJ1-6 | . | TRBV2 | .
CASSRLAGGPNNEQFF | TGTGCCAGCAGCCGACTAGCGGGAGGGCCAAACAATGAGCAGTTCTTC | TRBJ2-1 | TRBD2 | TRBV27 | .
CASRRSGRGEQFF | TGTGCCAGCAGACGTAGTGGGAGAGGTGAGCAGTTCTTC | TRBJ2-1 | . | TRBV27 | .
CASSLEYRKAEAFF | TGTGCCAGCAGCTTAGAGTACAGAAAGGCTGAAGCTTTCTTT | TRBJ1-1 | . | TRBV7-2 | .
CASSLDSDRRTDTQYF | TGCGCCAGCAGCTTGGATAGCGACCGCCGGACAGATACGCAGTATTTT | TRBJ2-3 | . | TRBV5-1 | .
CASSFSDRGAFF | TGTGCCAGCAGCTTCTCCGACAGGGGTGCTTTCTTT | TRBJ1-1 | TRBD1 | TRBV7-9 | .
CAWSVRGKRGDTGELFF | TGTGCCTGGAGTGTACGGGGAAAGCGGGGGGACACCGGGGAGCTGTTTTTT | TRBJ2-2 | TRBD2 | TRBV30 | once
CASSYWHGTGSEQFF | TGTGCCAGCAGTTACTGGCATGGGACAGGGTCTGAGCAGTTCTTC | TRBJ2-1 | TRBD1 | TRBV6-2/TRBV6-3 | once
CASSLGASGVSPLHF | TGTGCCAGCAGCTTAGGTGCGTCAGGGGTTTCACCCCTCCACTTT | TRBJ1-6 | . | TRBV7-2 | .
CATSLRAGTEAFF | TGTGCCACCAGCCTCAGGGCAGGGACTGAAGCTTTCTTT | TRBJ1-1 | . | TRBV24-1 | .
CAWSHIYPNTGELFF | TGTGCCTGGAGTCACATTTACCCGAACACCGGGGAGCTGTTTTTT | TRBJ2-2 | . | TRBV30 | .
CASTSGSGEQFF | TGTGCCAGCACTAGCGGGAGCGGTGAGCAGTTCTTC | TRBJ2-1 | TRBD2 | TRBV28 | .
CASSVGQNTEAFF | TGTGCCAGCAGTGTGGGACAGAACACTGAAGCTTTCTTT | TRBJ1-1 | . | TRBV2 | .
CASMQATGSYEQYF | TGTGCCAGCATGCAAGCAACGGGGTCCTACGAGCAGTACTTC | TRBJ2-7 | . | TRBV6-1 | .